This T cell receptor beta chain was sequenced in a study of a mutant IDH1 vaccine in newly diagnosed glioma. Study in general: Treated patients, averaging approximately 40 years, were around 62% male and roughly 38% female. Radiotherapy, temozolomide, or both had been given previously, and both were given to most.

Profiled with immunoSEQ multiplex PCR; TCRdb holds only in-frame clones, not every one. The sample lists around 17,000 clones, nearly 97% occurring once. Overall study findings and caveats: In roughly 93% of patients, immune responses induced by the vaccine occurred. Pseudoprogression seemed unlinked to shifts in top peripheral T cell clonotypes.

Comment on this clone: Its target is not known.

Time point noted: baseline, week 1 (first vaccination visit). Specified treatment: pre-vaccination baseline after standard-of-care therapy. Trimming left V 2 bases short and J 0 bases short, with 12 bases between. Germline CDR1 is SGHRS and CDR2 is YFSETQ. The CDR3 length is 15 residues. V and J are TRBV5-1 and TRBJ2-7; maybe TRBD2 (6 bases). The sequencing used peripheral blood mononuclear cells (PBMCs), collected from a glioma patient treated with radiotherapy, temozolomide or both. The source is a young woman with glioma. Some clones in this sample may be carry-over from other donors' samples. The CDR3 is CASSLLGGSSYEQYF. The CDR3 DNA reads TGCGCCAGCAGCTTACTAGGAGGGAGCTCCTACGAGCAGTACTTC.